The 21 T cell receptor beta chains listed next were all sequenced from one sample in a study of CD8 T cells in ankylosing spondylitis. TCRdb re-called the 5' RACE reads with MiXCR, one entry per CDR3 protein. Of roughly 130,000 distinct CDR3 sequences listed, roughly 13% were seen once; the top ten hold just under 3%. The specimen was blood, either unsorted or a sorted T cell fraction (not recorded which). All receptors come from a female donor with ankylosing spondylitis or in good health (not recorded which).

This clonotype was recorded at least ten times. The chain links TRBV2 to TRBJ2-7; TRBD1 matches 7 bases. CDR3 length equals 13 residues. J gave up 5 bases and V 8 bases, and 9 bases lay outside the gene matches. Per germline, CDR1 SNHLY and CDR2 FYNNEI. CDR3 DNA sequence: TGTGCCAGCTGGGGACAGCTCCACGACGAGCAGTACTTC. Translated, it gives CASWGQLHDEQYF.

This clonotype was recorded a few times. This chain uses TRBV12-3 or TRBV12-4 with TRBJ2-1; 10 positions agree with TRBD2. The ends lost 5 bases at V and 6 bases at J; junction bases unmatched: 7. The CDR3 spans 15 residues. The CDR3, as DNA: TGTGCCAGCAGTCTGACTAGCGGGTTATCCAATGAGCAGTTCTTC. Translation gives CASSLTSGLSNEQFF.

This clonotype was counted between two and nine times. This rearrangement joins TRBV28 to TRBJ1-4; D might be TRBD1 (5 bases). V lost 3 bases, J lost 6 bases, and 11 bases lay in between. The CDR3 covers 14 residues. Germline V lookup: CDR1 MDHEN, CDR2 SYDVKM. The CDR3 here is CASSFIRAHEKLFF. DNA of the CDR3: TGTGCCAGCAGTTTCATCAGGGCCCATGAAAAACTGTTTTTT.

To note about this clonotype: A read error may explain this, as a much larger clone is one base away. The CDR3 reads CVSSEALRAYSAYEQYF. The DNA for the CDR3 is TGTGTCAGCAGTGAAGCGCTTCGGGCGTATTCTGCCTACGAGCAGTACTTC. The genes are TRBV2 and TRBJ2-7; unclear D gene. This CDR3 spans 17 amino acids. From germline, CDR1 is SNHLY and CDR2 FYNNEI.

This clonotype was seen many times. The CDR3 region has the DNA TGTGCCAGCAGCTTAGGAGGGACCCAATACGAGCAGTACTTC. It codes for CASSLGGTQYEQYF. J is TRBJ2-7 and V is TRBV7-2, with D perhaps assigned TRBD1 or TRBD2 (5 bases each). With 1 base removed from V and 4 bases from J, the gap between germline ends came to 11 bases. Germline V gene sequence: CDR1 SGHTA, CDR2 FQGNSA. The CDR3 is made up of 14 amino acids.

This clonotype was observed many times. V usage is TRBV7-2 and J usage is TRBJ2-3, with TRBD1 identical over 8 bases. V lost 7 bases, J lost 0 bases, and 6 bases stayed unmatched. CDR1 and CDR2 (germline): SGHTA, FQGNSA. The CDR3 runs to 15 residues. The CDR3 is CASNRGDSSTDTQYF. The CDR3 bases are TGTGCCAGCAACAGGGGGGATTCTAGCACAGATACGCAGTATTTT.

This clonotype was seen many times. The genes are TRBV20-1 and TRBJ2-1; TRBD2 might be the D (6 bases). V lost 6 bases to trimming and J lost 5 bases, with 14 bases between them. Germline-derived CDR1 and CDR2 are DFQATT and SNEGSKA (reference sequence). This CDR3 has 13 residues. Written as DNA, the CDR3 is TGCAGTGCCCGGGTTGGCGGGAACAATGAGCAGTTCTTC. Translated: CSARVGGNNEQFF.

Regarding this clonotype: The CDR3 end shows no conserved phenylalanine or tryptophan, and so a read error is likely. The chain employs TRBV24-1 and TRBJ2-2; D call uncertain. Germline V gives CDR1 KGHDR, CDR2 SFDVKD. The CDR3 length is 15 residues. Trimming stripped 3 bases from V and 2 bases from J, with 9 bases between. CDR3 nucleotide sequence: TGTGCCACCAGTGATGGGCATATTAACACCGGGGAGCTGTTTTTG. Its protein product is CATSDGHINTGELFL.

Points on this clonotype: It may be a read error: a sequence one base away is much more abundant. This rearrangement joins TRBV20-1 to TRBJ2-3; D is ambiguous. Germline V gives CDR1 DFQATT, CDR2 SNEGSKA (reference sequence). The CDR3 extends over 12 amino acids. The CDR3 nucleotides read TGCAGTGCTGGCCCCCCCACAGATATGCAGTATTTT. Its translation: CSAGPPTDMQYF.

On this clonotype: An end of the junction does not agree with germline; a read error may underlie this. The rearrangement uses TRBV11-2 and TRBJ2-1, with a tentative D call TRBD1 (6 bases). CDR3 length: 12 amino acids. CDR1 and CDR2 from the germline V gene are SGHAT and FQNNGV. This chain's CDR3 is CASSSTGTSVLF. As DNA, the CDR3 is TGTGCCAGCAGCTCAACCGGGACATCGGTTCTCTTC.

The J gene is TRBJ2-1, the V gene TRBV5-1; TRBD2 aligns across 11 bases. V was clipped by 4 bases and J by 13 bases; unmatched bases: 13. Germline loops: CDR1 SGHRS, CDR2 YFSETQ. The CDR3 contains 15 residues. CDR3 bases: TGCGCCAGCAGCCAAACTAGCGGGGGCCTCGGTTTTCAGTTCTTC. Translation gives CASSQTSGGLGFQFF. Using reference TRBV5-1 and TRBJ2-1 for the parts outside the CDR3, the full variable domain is KAGVTQTPRYLIKTRGQQVTLSCSPISGHRSVSWYQQTPGQGLQFLFEYFSETQRNKGNFPGRFSGRQFSNSRSEMNVSTLELGDSALYLCASSQTSGGLGFQFFGPGTRLTVL.

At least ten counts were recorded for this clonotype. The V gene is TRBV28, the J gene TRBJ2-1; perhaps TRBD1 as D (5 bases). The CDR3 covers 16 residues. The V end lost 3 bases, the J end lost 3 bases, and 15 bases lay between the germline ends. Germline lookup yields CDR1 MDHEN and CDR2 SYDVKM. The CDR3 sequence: CASSFMKGQGYNEQFF. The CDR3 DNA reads TGTGCCAGCAGTTTTATGAAGGGGCAGGGCTACAATGAGCAGTTCTTC. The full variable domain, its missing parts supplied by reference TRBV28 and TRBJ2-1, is DVKVTQSSRYLVKRTGEKVFLECVQDMDHENMFWYRQDPGLGLRLIYFSYDVKMKEKGDIPEGYSVSREKKERFSLILESASTNQTSMYLCASSFMKGQGYNEQFFGPGTRLTVL.

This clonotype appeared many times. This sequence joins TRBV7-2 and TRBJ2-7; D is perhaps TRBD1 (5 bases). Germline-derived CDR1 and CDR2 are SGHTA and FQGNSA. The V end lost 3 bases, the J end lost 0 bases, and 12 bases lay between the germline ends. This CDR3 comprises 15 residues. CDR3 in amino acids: CASSFPLGLSYEQYF. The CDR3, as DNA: TGTGCCAGCAGCTTTCCGTTGGGGCTCTCCTACGAGCAGTACTTC.

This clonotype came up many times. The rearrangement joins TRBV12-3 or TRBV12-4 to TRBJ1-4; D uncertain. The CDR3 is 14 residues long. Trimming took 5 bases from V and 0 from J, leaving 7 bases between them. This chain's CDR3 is CASSLSSTNEKLFF. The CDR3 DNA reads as TGTGCCAGCAGTCTCTCGTCAACTAATGAAAAACTGTTTTTT.

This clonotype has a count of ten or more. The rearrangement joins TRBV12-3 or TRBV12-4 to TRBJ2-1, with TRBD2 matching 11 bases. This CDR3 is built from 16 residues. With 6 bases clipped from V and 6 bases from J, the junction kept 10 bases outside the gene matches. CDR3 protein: CASSQSLAGGINEQFF. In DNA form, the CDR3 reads TGTGCCAGCAGCCAGTCCCTAGCGGGGGGTATCAATGAGCAGTTCTTC.

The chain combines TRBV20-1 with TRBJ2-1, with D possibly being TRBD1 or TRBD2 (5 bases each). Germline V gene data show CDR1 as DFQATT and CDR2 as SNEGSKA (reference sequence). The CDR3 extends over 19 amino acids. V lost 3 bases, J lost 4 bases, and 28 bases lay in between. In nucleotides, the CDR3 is TGCAGTGCTAGCCCGACTCTGGGGGACGGTCGGAGGTGGTACAATGAGCAGTTCTTC. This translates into CSASPTLGDGRRWYNEQFF.

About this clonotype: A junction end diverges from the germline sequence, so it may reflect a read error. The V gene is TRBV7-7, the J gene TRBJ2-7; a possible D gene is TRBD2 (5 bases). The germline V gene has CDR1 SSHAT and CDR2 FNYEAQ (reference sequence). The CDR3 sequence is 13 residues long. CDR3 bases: TGTGCTAGCAGCGAGACCCGGGACTACGAGCAGTACTTC. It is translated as CASSETRDYEQYF.

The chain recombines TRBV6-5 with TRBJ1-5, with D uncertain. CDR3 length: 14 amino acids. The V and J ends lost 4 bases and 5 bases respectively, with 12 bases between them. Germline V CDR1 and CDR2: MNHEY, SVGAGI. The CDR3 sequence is CASSSRMGDQPQHF. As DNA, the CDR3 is TGTGCCAGCAGTTCCAGGATGGGTGATCAGCCCCAGCATTTT.

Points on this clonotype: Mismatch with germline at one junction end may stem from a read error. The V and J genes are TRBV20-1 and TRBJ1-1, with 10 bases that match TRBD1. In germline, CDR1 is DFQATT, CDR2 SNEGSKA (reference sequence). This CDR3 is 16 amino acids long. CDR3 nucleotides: TGCGGTGCTAGACCAGAACCGGGACAGGGGAATGATGGAGCTTTCTTT. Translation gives CGARPEPGQGNDGAFF.

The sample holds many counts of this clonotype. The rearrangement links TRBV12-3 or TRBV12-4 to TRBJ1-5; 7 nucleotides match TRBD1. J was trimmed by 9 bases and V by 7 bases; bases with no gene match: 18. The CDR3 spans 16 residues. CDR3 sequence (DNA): TGTGCCAGCACCGTGGGGGGCAGGGGGTCTCTTAGGCCCCAGCATTTT. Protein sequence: CASTVGGRGSLRPQHF.

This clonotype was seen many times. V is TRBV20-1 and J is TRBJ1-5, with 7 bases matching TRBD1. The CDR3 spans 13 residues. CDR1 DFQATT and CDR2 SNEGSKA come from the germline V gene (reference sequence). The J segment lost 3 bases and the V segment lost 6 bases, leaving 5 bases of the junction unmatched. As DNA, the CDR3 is TGCAGTGCGAGGGACAGCCTCAATCAGCCCCAGCATTTT. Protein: CSARDSLNQPQHF.